The 27 T cell receptor beta chains presented below share a single source sample, sequenced in a study of beta chain features in type 1 diabetes (dated by TCRdb to the late 2010s). What the study reported, not specific to this receptor: In all four CD4+ subsets, TCRB CDR3 length was moderately but significantly shorter in type 1 diabetes patients.

To prepare the library, the immunoSEQ multiplex PCR assay was applied. All of the isolated RNA was reverse transcribed with the High Capacity cDNA Reverse Transcription Kit, so expressed TCRB transcripts were sequenced. Not all clones reach the TCRdb copy of this immuneACCESS table, which keeps in-frame sequences only. Checked studies attribute under half of the gap to unresolved V genes and leave the rest unexplained. In all, the sample holds 640,000 or so clones, and around 15% of those were seen once. 0.022% of the sample is held by the ten biggest clonotypes. Antigen specificity for these receptors is unknown. The specimen was naive CD4+ T cells from blood. The cell subset or site label for this specimen denotes: true naive CD4+ T cells. The receptors come from a man between 18 and 35 years old with type 1 diabetes.

This clone has more than one count but fewer than ten. The genes are TRBV7-2 and TRBJ2-5; D may correspond to TRBD1 or TRBD2 (6 bases each). The ends were cut back, 6 bases at V and 3 bases at J, with 11 bases in the middle. In germline, CDR1 is SGHTA, CDR2 FQGNSA. This CDR3 region has 13 residues. The CDR3 DNA sequence: TGTGCCAGCAGGCGAAGGGGGGAAGAGACCCAGTACTTC. This sequence encodes CASRRRGEETQYF.

The CDR3 DNA reads as TGCGCCAGCAGCTTGGAGCCAGGGGGCGAAAATGAGCAGTTCTTC. Its protein product is CASSLEPGGENEQFF. The chain combines TRBV5-1 with TRBJ2-1, with 8 bases matching TRBD1. The CDR3 has 15 amino acids. Trimming removed 0 bases from V and 7 bases from J; junction bases left unmatched: 6. Germline CDR1 SGHRS, CDR2 YFSETQ.

This clone was observed a handful of times. The V gene is TRBV7-3, the J gene TRBJ2-1; D gene ambiguous. Germline V gene sequence: CDR1 SGHTA, CDR2 FQGTGA. Deletions cut 4 bases from V and 5 bases from J, with 18 bases between. This CDR3 has 16 amino acids. The CDR3 DNA reads as TGTGCCAGCAGCTCCCAAGGGCTTCACAATAACAATGAGCAGTTCTTC. Translating gives CASSSQGLHNNNEQFF. Complete variable domain (other parts from reference TRBV7-3 and TRBJ2-1): GAGVSQTPSNKVTEKGKYVELRCDPISGHTALYWYRQSLGQGPEFLIYFQGTGAADDSGLPNDRFFAVRPEGSVSTLKIQRTERGDSAVYLCASSSQGLHNNNEQFFGPGTRLTVL.

The chain is built from TRBV30 and TRBJ2-5; 9 bases map to TRBD2. The CDR3 sequence is 15 residues long. Trimming cost V 4 bases and J 2 bases; bases outside gene matches: 8. Germline loops: CDR1 GTSNPN, CDR2 SVGIG (reference sequence). In DNA, the CDR3 is TGTGCCTGGACCTTCCCCGCGGGGGGGCAAGAGACCCAGTACTTC. This sequence encodes CAWTFPAGGQETQYF.

The chain has TRBV4-2 and TRBJ1-4; D is ambiguous. V dropped 6 bases and J dropped 0 bases, with 11 bases sitting between them. The CDR3 covers 15 residues. Germline values: CDR1 LGHNA, CDR2 YNFKEQ. The DNA for the CDR3 is TGTGCCAGCAGAAAACCCTCTGCAACTAATGAAAAACTGTTTTTT. Encoded protein: CASRKPSATNEKLFF.

V usage is TRBV6-5 and J usage is TRBJ1-1; D is ambiguous. The CDR3 loop spans 15 amino acids. V lost 0 bases, J lost 5 bases, and 13 bases lay in between. Germline assignment: CDR1 MNHEY and CDR2 SVGAGI. The CDR3 protein is CASSYSLLEGTEAFF. The CDR3 nucleotides read TGTGCCAGCAGTTACTCGCTCCTTGAAGGGACTGAAGCTTTCTTT.

The chain couples TRBV5-1 to TRBJ2-1, with a possible D match to TRBD2 (6 bases). Germline V gene sequence: CDR1 SGHRS, CDR2 YFSETQ. With 0 bases removed from V and 9 bases from J, the gap between germline ends came to 10 bases. This CDR3 is built from 13 residues. DNA of the CDR3: TGCGCCAGCAGCTTGGTCAACGGGGGTGAGCAGTTCTTC. Its protein product is CASSLVNGGEQFF.

This chain connects TRBV7-8 to TRBJ1-2; possible D gene TRBD1, 6 bases. The CDR3 loop spans 16 amino acids. Germline CDR1 is SGHVS and CDR2 is FQNEAQ. V dropped 3 bases and J dropped 1 base, with 15 bases sitting between them. CDR3 coding DNA: TGTGCCAGCAGCTTCTCCGGGACACAATTTAACTATGGCTACACCTTC. Protein sequence: CASSFSGTQFNYGYTF. The full variable domain, rest sourced from reference TRBV7-8 and TRBJ1-2, is GAGVSQSPRYKVAKRGQDVALRCDPISGHVSLFWYQQALGQGPEFLTYFQNEAQLDKSGLPSDRFFAERPEGSVSTLKIQRTQQEDSAVYLCASSFSGTQFNYGYTFGSGTRLTVV.

This chain connects TRBV7-6 to TRBJ1-1, with D uncertain. The germline V gene encodes CDR1 SGHVS and CDR2 FNYEAQ. The V end was cut by 5 bases, the J end by 5 bases, with 15 bases between. The CDR3 spans 14 residues. The CDR3 here is CASSPKRLGTEAFF. The CDR3 nucleotides read TGTGCCAGCAGCCCTAAACGCCTGGGGACTGAAGCTTTCTTT.

This clone was seen a few times. The chain links TRBV5-6 to TRBJ1-2, with D maybe TRBD1 (5 bases). Germline V gene data show CDR1 as SGHDT and CDR2 as YYEEEE. Deletions cut 4 bases from V and 8 bases from J, with 12 bases between. The CDR3 length is 12 residues. The CDR3 nucleotides read TGTGCCAGCAGCCCGGGACCGTCGGGCTACACCTTC. Residues: CASSPGPSGYTF.

In this sample, this clone turned up a few times. The rearrangement uses TRBV7-2 and TRBJ2-5; either TRBD1 or TRBD2 may supply D (5 bases each). Per germline, CDR1 SGHTA and CDR2 FQGNSA. The germline V and J ends were trimmed by 5 bases and 5 bases, with 12 bases remaining between them. This CDR3 has 13 amino acids. The CDR3 reads CASSPEGWETQYF. In DNA form, the CDR3 reads TGTGCCAGCAGCCCAGAGGGGTGGGAGACCCAGTACTTC.

The table lists this clone with a few counts. The chain recombines TRBV25-1 with TRBJ2-1; 7 bases line up with TRBD1. CDR3 length equals 12 residues. Germline CDR1 MGHDK, CDR2 SYGVNS. V lost 9 bases, J lost 9 bases, and 8 bases stayed unmatched. The CDR3 DNA reads as TGTGCCAGTCAGACAGGGTGGGGTGAGCAGTTCTTC. Translated, it gives CASQTGWGEQFF.

This clone was observed a few times. At the DNA level, this CDR3 is encoded by other sequences in the same sample as well. This rearrangement joins TRBV5-1 to TRBJ2-3; D gene unclear. The CDR3 is 12 amino acids. Deletions cut 0 bases from V and 4 bases from J, with 3 bases between. The germline V gene has CDR1 SGHRS and CDR2 YFSETQ. CDR3 amino acids: CASSLGADTQYF. In nucleotides, the CDR3 is TGCGCCAGCAGCTTGGGTGCAGATACGCAGTATTTT.

This clone appeared a few times. This chain joins TRBV7-2 and TRBJ1-6, with a tentative D call TRBD1 (5 bases). The V end was cut by 2 bases, the J end by 10 bases, with 9 bases between. Germline V lookup: CDR1 SGHTA, CDR2 FQGNSA. The CDR3 covers 13 residues. The CDR3 is CASSLHQGSPLHF. The CDR3 nucleotides are TGTGCCAGCAGCTTACACCAGGGATCACCCCTCCACTTT. The full variable domain, with the rest looked up from reference TRBV7-2 and TRBJ1-6, is GAGVSQSPSNKVTEKGKDVELRCDPISGHTALYWYRQSLGQGLEFLIYFQGNSAPDKSGLPSDRFSAERTGGSVSTLTIQRTQQEDSAVYLCASSLHQGSPLHFGNGTRLTVT.

In its sample, this clone was seen a few times. V and J are TRBV5-4 and TRBJ1-1; D is unresolved. CDR1 is SGHNT, CDR2 YYREEE, per germline (reference sequence). This CDR3 contains 14 residues. With 0 bases removed from V and 6 bases from J, the gap between germline ends came to 12 bases. CDR3 DNA sequence: TGTGCCAGCAGCTTGGTAGTGGAGGGAGCTGAAGCTTTCTTT. Translating it yields CASSLVVEGAEAFF.

The chain combines TRBV6-5 with TRBJ2-4, with D perhaps matching TRBD1 (6 bases). V was pared by 4 bases and J by 6 bases, with 10 bases between. This CDR3 has 13 residues. The germline CDR1 and CDR2 sequences are MNHEY and SVGAGI. CDR3 loop: CASSSGTTNIQYF. The CDR3 nucleotides are TGTGCCAGCAGTTCCGGGACAACAAACATTCAGTACTTC.

This clone showed up just a few times. The gene calls are TRBV30 and TRBJ2-5, with 8 bases matching TRBD2. The germline V gene encodes CDR1 GTSNPN and CDR2 SVGIG (reference sequence). The length of the CDR3 is 14 residues. Germline trimming cut 2 bases from V and 2 bases from J; bases unmatched to any gene: 4. This CDR3 is CAWSWSGGQETQYF. Written as DNA, the CDR3 is TGTGCCTGGAGTTGGAGCGGGGGACAAGAGACCCAGTACTTC.

This clone was detected a few times. This chain uses TRBV5-1 with TRBJ2-2; D gene unclear. Germline CDR1 SGHRS, CDR2 YFSETQ. V was pared by 7 bases and J by 2 bases, with 3 bases between. CDR3 length equals 11 residues. The CDR3 bases are TGCGCCAGCCATAACACCGGGGAGCTGTTTTTT. Amino acid sequence: CASHNTGELFF.

This clone was picked up a small number of times. V and J are TRBV28 and TRBJ2-3, with D perhaps assigned TRBD1 or TRBD2 (5 bases each). This CDR3 has 12 amino acids. V was cut by 8 bases and J by 1 base, with 7 bases left in between. The germline CDR1 and CDR2 sequences are MDHEN and SYDVKM. CDR3 loop: CASVGGTDTQYF. In DNA form, the CDR3 reads TGTGCCAGCGTGGGGGGCACAGATACGCAGTATTTT.

This clone showed up just a few times. The rearrangement joins TRBV2 to TRBJ2-7; D call uncertain. The CDR3 runs 10 residues. Germline V gene lookup returns CDR1 SNHLY and CDR2 FYNNEI. Deletions cut 5 bases from V and 3 bases from J, with 2 bases between. CDR3 DNA sequence: TGTGCCAGCAGTCACTACGAGCAGTACTTC. It codes for CASSHYEQYF.

This clone turned up a few times. The CDR3 bases are TGTGCCTGGAGTTTACCAATCACAGATACGCAGTATTTT. Translation: CAWSLPITDTQYF. The rearrangement joins TRBV30 to TRBJ2-3; D not resolved. Looked up from germline, CDR1 is GTSNPN and CDR2 is SVGIG (reference sequence). V lost 2 bases and J lost 2, with 8 bases in between. The CDR3 is 13 residues long.

This clone was observed a handful of times. The V call is TRBV27, the J call TRBJ1-5; D ambiguous. The germline V gene encodes CDR1 MNHEY and CDR2 SMNVEV (reference sequence). V gave up 5 bases and J gave up 3 bases, with 14 bases separating them. The CDR3 is 15 amino acids. The CDR3, as DNA: TGTGCCAGCAGTCCCTTGGTGGGCCTCAATCAGCCCCAGCATTTT. This codes for CASSPLVGLNQPQHF.

The chain joins TRBV5-4 to TRBJ2-7; TRBD1 matches 10 bases. The germline CDR1 and CDR2 sequences are SGHNT and YYREEE (reference sequence). The CDR3 length is 14 residues. V shed 4 bases, J shed 7 bases, and the junction held 8 bases outside the gene matches. CDR3 nucleotide sequence: TGTGCCAGCAGCATATGGACAGGGGGAGAGGAGCAGTACTTC. Translated: CASSIWTGGEEQYF.

The V and J genes are TRBV9 and TRBJ1-2; no definite D call. The V gene's germline CDR1 is SGDLS and CDR2 YYNGEE. V was trimmed by 4 bases and J by 4 bases, leaving 11 bases between them. The CDR3 has 13 residues. CDR3 in DNA: TGTGCCAGCAGCCCAAGGGAAGCCTATGGCTACACCTTC. Its protein is CASSPREAYGYTF.

The rearrangement joins TRBV6-1 to TRBJ2-7; perhaps D is TRBD1 or TRBD2 (5 bases each). CDR1 is MNHNS and CDR2 is SASEGT in the germline V gene. The CDR3 runs to 13 residues. V dropped 9 bases and J dropped 4 bases, with 16 bases sitting between them. The CDR3 DNA reads TGTGCCAGTGGGACCACACCGGCTTACGAGCAGTACTTC. Amino acid sequence: CASGTTPAYEQYF.

This chain connects TRBV9 to TRBJ1-3, with D possibly being TRBD1 (6 bases). The CDR3 is 16 residues long. Per the germline V gene, CDR1 is SGDLS and CDR2 is YYNGEE. The V and J ends lost 4 bases and 0 bases respectively, with 14 bases between them. CDR3 in DNA: TGTGCCAGCAGCATATTGGACAGTGACTCTGGAAACACCATATATTTT. This sequence encodes CASSILDSDSGNTIYF.

This clone has only a few counts. The chain links TRBV30 to TRBJ1-2; D is possibly TRBD1 (6 bases). V was cut by 3 bases and J by 8 bases, with 16 bases left in between. The germline gives CDR1 GTSNPN, CDR2 SVGIG (reference sequence). CDR3 length: 13 residues. The CDR3 sequence: CAWRGQPGEGYTF. CDR3 sequence (DNA): TGTGCCTGGAGAGGACAGCCCGGAGAAGGCTACACCTTC. The full variable domain, rest sourced from reference TRBV30 and TRBJ1-2, is SQTIHQWPATLVQPVGSPLSLECTVEGTSNPNLYWYRQAAGRGLQLLFYSVGIGQISSEVPQNLSASRPQDRQFILSSKKLLLSDSGFYLCAWRGQPGEGYTFGSGTRLTVV.